This T cell receptor beta chain was documented in a study of persistence of HIV-infected CD4 T cells. Study overall: Antigen stimulation activated a lower proportion of cells, more of them memory, than anti-CD3/anti-CD28 stimulation.

Anti-CD3/anti-CD28 beads served as a nonspecific positive control stimulus. Responding CD4+ T cells were sorted by upregulation of both CD40 ligand and CD69. CD4+ T cell counts exceeded 400 cells/uL; CMV serology was positive. Broader study findings: TCRbeta richness was lower in CMV- and Gag-responding cells than in anti-CD3/anti-CD28-responding cells. Proviral oligoclonality tracked with TCR oligoclonality within the same sorted cells.

The CDR3 loop spans 15 amino acids. V was cut by 2 bases and J by 3 bases, with 10 bases left in between. CDR1 is SGHTA and CDR2 is FQGTGA in the germline V gene. To note about this clone: Its specificity is unknown.

This was the immunoSEQ version 4 assay in survey mode. The repertoire was sequenced with immunoSEQ multiplex PCR; TCRdb's copy has only in-frame clones and lacks some. This table holds around 45,000 clones, approximately 89% found once. The sample in question was CD4+ T cells sorted from PBMCs after roughly 18-hour stimulation, obtained from a patient who received antiretroviral therapy. The chain recombines TRBV7-3 with TRBJ1-4; D gene ambiguous. This clonotype was sampled from an adult man with HIV who was CMV-seropositive. CDR3 region: CASSLLPGANEKLFF. The DNA of the CDR3 is TGTGCCAGCAGCTTACTCCCCGGAGCTAATGAAAAACTGTTTTTT.